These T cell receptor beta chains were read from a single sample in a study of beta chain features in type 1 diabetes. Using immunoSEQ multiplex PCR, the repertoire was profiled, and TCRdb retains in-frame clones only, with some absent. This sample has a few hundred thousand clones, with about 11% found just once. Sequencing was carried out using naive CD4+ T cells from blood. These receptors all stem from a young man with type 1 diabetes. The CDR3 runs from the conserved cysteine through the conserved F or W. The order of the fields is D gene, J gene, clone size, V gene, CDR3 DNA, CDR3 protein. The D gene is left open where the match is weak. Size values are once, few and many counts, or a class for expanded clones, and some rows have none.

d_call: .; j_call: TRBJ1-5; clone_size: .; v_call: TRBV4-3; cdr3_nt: TGCGCCAGCAGCCAAGACGCGAGTCAGCCCCAGCATTTT; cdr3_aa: CASSQDASQPQHF
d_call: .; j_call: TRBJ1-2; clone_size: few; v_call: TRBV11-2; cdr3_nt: TGTGCCAGCAGTCCTCACACACGAGGAGGCTACACCTTC; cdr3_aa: CASSPHTRGGYTF
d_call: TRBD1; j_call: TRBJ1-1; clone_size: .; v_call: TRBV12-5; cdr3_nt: TGTGCTAGTGGACTCCGGGACAGGGGCTTTGGTGAAGCTTTCTTT; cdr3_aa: CASGLRDRGFGEAFF
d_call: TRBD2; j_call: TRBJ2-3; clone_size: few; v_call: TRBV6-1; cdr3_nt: TGTGCCAGCAGTTGGGGGGGTCCAGATACGCAGTATTTT; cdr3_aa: CASSWGGPDTQYF
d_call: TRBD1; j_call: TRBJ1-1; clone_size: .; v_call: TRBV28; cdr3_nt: TGTGCCAGCAGGACAGGGGGACAGTATGAGGCTTTCTTT; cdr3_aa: CASRTGGQYEAFF
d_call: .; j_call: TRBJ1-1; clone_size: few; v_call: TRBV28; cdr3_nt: TGTGCCAGCAGTTTAAGGGGCACTGAAGCTTTCTTT; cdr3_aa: CASSLRGTEAFF
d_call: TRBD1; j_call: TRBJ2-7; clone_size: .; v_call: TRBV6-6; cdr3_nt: TGTGCCAGCAGTTACGACAGGGACTACGAGCAGTACTTC; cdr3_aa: CASSYDRDYEQYF
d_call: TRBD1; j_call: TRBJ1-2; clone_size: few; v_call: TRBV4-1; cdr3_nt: TGCGCCAGCAGCCCGGACAGGGACTATGGCTACACCTTC; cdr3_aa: CASSPDRDYGYTF
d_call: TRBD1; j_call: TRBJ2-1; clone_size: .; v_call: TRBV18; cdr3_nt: TGTGCCAGCTCACCACGGGAAGGACAGGGAGCGAATGAGCAGTTCTTC; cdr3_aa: CASSPREGQGANEQFF
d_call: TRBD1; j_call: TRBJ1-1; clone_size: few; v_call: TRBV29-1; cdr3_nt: TGCAGCGTCAGGACAGGAAACTTGAACACTGAAGCTTTCTTT; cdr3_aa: CSVRTGNLNTEAFF
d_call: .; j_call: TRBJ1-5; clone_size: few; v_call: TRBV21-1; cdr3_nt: TGTGCCAGCAGCAAAGAGCGCGGGGTGGTGGATCAGCCCCAGCATTTT; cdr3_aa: CASSKERGVVDQPQHF
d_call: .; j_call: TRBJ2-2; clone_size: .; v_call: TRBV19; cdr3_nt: TGTGCCAGTAGTGTAGACTTCGGCGGGGAGCTGTTTTTT; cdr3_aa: CASSVDFGGELFF
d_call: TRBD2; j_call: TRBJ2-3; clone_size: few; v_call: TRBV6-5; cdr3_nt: TGTGCCAGCGGGGGGGGGACAGATACGCAGTATTTT; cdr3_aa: CASGGGTDTQYF
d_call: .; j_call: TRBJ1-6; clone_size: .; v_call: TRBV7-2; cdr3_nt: TGTGCCAGCAGCTTAGCGCAGGGGAATAATTCACCCCTCCACTTT; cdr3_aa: CASSLAQGNNSPLHF
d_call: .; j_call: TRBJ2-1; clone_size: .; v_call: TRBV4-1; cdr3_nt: TGCGCCAGCAGCCAAGTTCAGTACAATGAGCAGTTCTTC; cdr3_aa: CASSQVQYNEQFF
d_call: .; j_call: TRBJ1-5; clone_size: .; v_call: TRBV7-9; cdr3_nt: TGTGCCAGCAGCTTGGGGAGCTATAGCAATCAGCCCCAGCATTTT; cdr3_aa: CASSLGSYSNQPQHF
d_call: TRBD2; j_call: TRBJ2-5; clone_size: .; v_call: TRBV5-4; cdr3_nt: TGTGCCAGCAGCCCTAGCGGGGGTCAAGAGACCCAGTACTTC; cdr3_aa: CASSPSGGQETQYF
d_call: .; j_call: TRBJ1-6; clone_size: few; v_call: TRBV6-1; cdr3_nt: TGTGCCAGCAGTGAAGTCACAGCACATAATTCACCCCTCCACTTT; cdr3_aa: CASSEVTAHNSPLHF
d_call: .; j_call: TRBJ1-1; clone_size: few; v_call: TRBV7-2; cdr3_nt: TGTGCCAGCAGCTTGGATAGCTACACTGAAGCTTTCTTT; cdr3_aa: CASSLDSYTEAFF
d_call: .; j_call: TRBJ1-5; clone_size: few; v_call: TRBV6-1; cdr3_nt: TGTGCCAGCAGGGCAGGGGAGAGCAATCAGCCCCAGCATTTT; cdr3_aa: CASRAGESNQPQHF
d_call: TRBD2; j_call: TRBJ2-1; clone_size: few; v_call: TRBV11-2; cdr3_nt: TGTGCCAGCAGCTTAGGTGGACTAGCGGGGGGCCTCGAGCAGTTCTTC; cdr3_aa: CASSLGGLAGGLEQFF
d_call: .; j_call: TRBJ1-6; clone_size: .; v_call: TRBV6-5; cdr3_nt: TGTGCCACCACCGCGGATTGGGTTGCTTCACCCCTCCACTTT; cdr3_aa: CATTADWVASPLHF
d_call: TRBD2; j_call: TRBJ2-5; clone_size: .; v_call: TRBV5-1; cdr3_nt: TGCGCCAGCAGCCGAGGGGCTAGCGGGGAAGAGACCCAGTACTTC; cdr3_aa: CASSRGASGEETQYF
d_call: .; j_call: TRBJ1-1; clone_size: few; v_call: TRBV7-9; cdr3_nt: TGTGCCAGCAGCCGCGGTAGAGGGAACACTGAAGCTTTCTTT; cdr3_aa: CASSRGRGNTEAFF
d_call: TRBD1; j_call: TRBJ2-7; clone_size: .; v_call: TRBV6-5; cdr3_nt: TGTGCCAGCAGTCGCCCGGACAGGGACTACGAGCAGTACTTC; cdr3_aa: CASSRPDRDYEQYF
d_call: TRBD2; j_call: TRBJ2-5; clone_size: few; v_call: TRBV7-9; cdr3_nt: TGTGCCAGCAGCACCTCTAGCGGCCAAGAGACCCAGTACTTC; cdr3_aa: CASSTSSGQETQYF